A selection of T cell receptor beta chains follows, all from one sample in a study of shared clonotypes between healthy human individuals. Only in-frame clones appear in the TCRdb table, and some are missing; sequencing was by immunoSEQ multiplex PCR. This sample has some 690,000 clones; roughly 87% occur once, and the top ten carry 34%. The specimen was memory CD8+ T cells from PBMCs. The source of these receptors is a man between 18 and 35 years old in good health. Some clones in this sample may be carry-over from other donors' samples. Both conserved end residues are part of each CDR3. Fields, in order: D gene, clone size, J gene, V gene, CDR3 DNA, CDR3 protein. A D gene is named only where the DNA matches it firmly. The listing skips clone size in some rows; elsewhere it reads once, few, many or a size class.

>NA|NA|TRBJ2-1|TRBV19
TGTGCCAGTAGCCCCACCGGGGGCTCCTACAATGAGCAGTTCTTC
CASSPTGGSYNEQFF
>TRBD1|NA|TRBJ2-7|TRBV4-2
TGTGCCAGCAGCCGACAACTCGGGACAGGGGAGTACGAGCAGTACTTC
CASSRQLGTGEYEQYF
>NA|NA|TRBJ2-1|TRBV30
TGTGCCTGGACAGGGTCCCAATGGGGTGAGCAGTTCTTC
CAWTGSQWGEQFF
>NA|NA|TRBJ2-3|TRBV5-8
TGTGCCAGCAGCTTACGGAGCACAGATACGCAGTATTTT
CASSLRSTDTQYF
>NA|NA|TRBJ2-7|TRBV19
TGTGCCAGTAGTTTCCGAGACTCCTACGAGCAGTACTTC
CASSFRDSYEQYF
>NA|NA|TRBJ1-3|TRBV7-9
TGTGCCAGCAGCTTAGCACCTGGTATCGGGGGAAACACCATATATTTT
CASSLAPGIGGNTIYF
>NA|NA|TRBJ2-3|TRBV13
TGTGCCAGCAGCTTACGACAGGGAGGAAGCACAGATACGCAGTATTTT
CASSLRQGGSTDTQYF
>TRBD2|NA|TRBJ2-1|TRBV11-3
TGTGCCAGCAGCTTAGCAGGCGGGAGGTGGAATGACTACAATGAGCAGTTCTTC
CASSLAGGRWNDYNEQFF
>NA|NA|TRBJ2-7|TRBV28
TGTGCCAGCACCCCAGGCATCAGACTGCGACCGCGGGAGCAGTACTTC
CASTPGIRLRPREQYF
>NA|NA|TRBJ2-4|TRBV29-1
TGCAGCGTTGATTGGGGATTCGGCAAAAACATTCAGTACTTC
CSVDWGFGKNIQYF
>TRBD1|NA|TRBJ2-1|TRBV28
TGTGCCAGCAGCCCCAGAATCAGGGGGAAGAGGGGCAATGAGCAGTTCTTC
CASSPRIRGKRGNEQFF
>NA|NA|TRBJ2-1|TRBV19
TGTGCCAGGATAGAGCAGTTCTTC
CARIEQFF
>NA|NA|TRBJ2-1|TRBV6-5
TGTGCTACGGCCTTGGGCAATGAGCAGTTCTTC
CATALGNEQFF
>TRBD2|NA|TRBJ2-3|TRBV5-5
TGTGCCAGCAGCTTGGGGGCGGCGGGAGATTTGGCAGATACGCAGTATTTT
CASSLGAAGDLADTQYF
>TRBD2|NA|TRBJ2-5|TRBV9
TGTGCCAGCAGCCTTGGACTAGCGGGGGGTGAGACCCAGTACTTC
CASSLGLAGGETQYF
>NA|NA|TRBJ2-7|TRBV30
TGTGCCGAGGGGCCTAAGGGCGAGCAGTACTTC
CAEGPKGEQYF
>NA|few|TRBJ2-5|TRBV4-2
TGTGCCAGCAGCCAAGGTACGGGATTCCAAGAGACCCAGTACTTC
CASSQGTGFQETQYF
>TRBD2|NA|TRBJ2-5|TRBV27
TGTGCCAGCAGTCCTATCCCTATACGGGAGGGCCAAGAGACCCAGTACTTC
CASSPIPIREGQETQYF
>TRBD2|NA|TRBJ2-1|TRBV4-1
TGCGCCAGCAGCCCCCTCGCGGGGGTCTACAATGAGCAGTTCTTC
CASSPLAGVYNEQFF
>NA|NA|TRBJ2-7|TRBV29-1
TGCAGCGTTCACTCTAGCGCAACCTACGAGCAGTACTTC
CSVHSSATYEQYF
>NA|NA|TRBJ1-1|TRBV15
TGTGCCACCAGCCTCGGCTTAGGGGGAAACACTGAAGCTTTCTTT
CATSLGLGGNTEAFF
>TRBD1|NA|TRBJ1-2|TRBV5-1
TGCGCCAGCAGCTTGAAGGGGGCGGATGGCTACACCTTC
CASSLKGADGYTF
>TRBD2|NA|TRBJ2-5|TRBV7-9
TGTGCCAGCAGCCGGACTAGCGCCTTTTTCGAGACCCAGTACTTC
CASSRTSAFFETQYF
>NA|NA|TRBJ1-1|TRBV7-9
TGTGCCAGCTTAGGGAACACTGAAGCTTTCTTT
CASLGNTEAFF
>NA|NA|TRBJ2-5|TRBV4-3
TGCGCCAGCAGCCAGAGCTCGGTTTTTCGGGGTAGCGTAACAGAGACCCAGTACTTC
CASSQSSVFRGSVTETQYF
>NA|NA|TRBJ2-7|TRBV9
TGTGCCAGCAGCGCGGCCCCCCGCAGCTCCTACGAGCAGTACTTC
CASSAAPRSSYEQYF
>NA|NA|TRBJ2-2|TRBV28
TGTGCCAGCAGTTTCCACACCGGGGAGCTGTTTTTT
CASSFHTGELFF
>NA|NA|TRBJ1-5|TRBV19
TGTGCCAGTAGAGGACGGAATAGCAATCAGCCCCAGCATTTT
CASRGRNSNQPQHF
>NA|NA|TRBJ2-3|TRBV6-5
TGTGCCAGCAGTTACTCGAGGGCAGGAGGCACAGATACGCAGTATTTT
CASSYSRAGGTDTQYF
>TRBD2|once|TRBJ2-2|TRBV5-1
TGCGCCAGCCGTACTAGCGCCGGGGAGCTGTTTTTT
CASRTSAGELFF
>NA|NA|TRBJ1-4|TRBV10-2
TGCGCCAGCAGTGAGACTCCCAGGGGTAATGAAAAACTGTTTTTT
CASSETPRGNEKLFF
>TRBD1|NA|TRBJ2-7|TRBV7-9
TGTGCCAGCAGCTCGGACAGGAACCACGAGCAGTACTTC
CASSSDRNHEQYF
>TRBD1|NA|TRBJ1-2|TRBV28
TGTGCCAGCAGTTTAGCTTTGGGACAGGGGACCTATGGCTACACCTTC
CASSLALGQGTYGYTF
>NA|NA|TRBJ2-3|TRBV4-1
TGCGCCAGCAGCCAAGCGTGGCAGGGAGCCGCAGATACGCAGTATTTT
CASSQAWQGAADTQYF
>NA|NA|TRBJ2-7|TRBV29-1
TGCAGCGTTGAACTTGGGGAAACCTACGAGCAGTACTTC
CSVELGETYEQYF
>NA|NA|TRBJ2-7|TRBV21-1
TGTGCCAGCAGCAACCGGCCTTACGAGCAGTACTTC
CASSNRPYEQYF
>TRBD2|NA|TRBJ2-3|TRBV7-3
TGTGCCAGCAGCTTAACCCCCCGATTGGAGCGGGGGGACCCGCCCTACACAGATACGCAGTATTTT
CASSLTPRLERGDPPYTDTQYF
>TRBD2|NA|TRBJ2-1|TRBV7-9
TGTGCCAGCAGCTTGGGACTAGCGGGAAACAATGAGCAGTTCTTC
CASSLGLAGNNEQFF
>NA|NA|TRBJ2-7|TRBV10-3
TGTGCCATCAGACCCGACAGTGGGGCAGGGCAGTACTTC
CAIRPDSGAGQYF
>TRBD1|NA|TRBJ2-7|TRBV27
TGTGCCAGCAGGACAGGGTGGGGGGAGCAGTACTTC
CASRTGWGEQYF
>TRBD1|NA|TRBJ1-1|TRBV19
TGTGCCAGTAGTATGGACCCTGGACAGGAGTTGAACACTGAAGCTTTCTTT
CASSMDPGQELNTEAFF
>NA|NA|TRBJ1-1|TRBV27
TGTGCCAGCAGGGGCAGGGCAGTCACTGAAGCTTTCTTT
CASRGRAVTEAFF
>NA|NA|TRBJ2-1|TRBV7-9
TGTGCCAGCAGACTGGCCGCGAGCTCCTACAATGAGCAGTTCTTC
CASRLAASSYNEQFF
>NA|NA|TRBJ2-1|TRBV28
TGTGCCAGCAGTTTAAAGTTTGGAAATGAGCAGTTCTTC
CASSLKFGNEQFF
>TRBD1|NA|TRBJ2-1|TRBV11-3
TGTGCCAGCAGCCATCCCGGGACAGGGTTCGAAAATGAGCAGTTCTTC
CASSHPGTGFENEQFF
>TRBD2|NA|TRBJ2-7|TRBV9
TGTGCCAGCAGCCCCCGACTAGCGGACGAGCAGTACTTC
CASSPRLADEQYF
>NA|few|TRBJ2-1|TRBV13
TGTGCCAGCAGCCCTCTCCATGAGCAGTTCTTC
CASSPLHEQFF
>NA|NA|TRBJ2-2|TRBV4-2
TGTGCCAGCAGCCACGACCTGGAGAACACCGGGGAGCTGTTTTTT
CASSHDLENTGELFF
>NA|NA|TRBJ2-3|TRBV29-1
TGCAGCGCCGAGGGGGACACCCAAGATACGCAGTATTTT
CSAEGDTQDTQYF
>NA|once|TRBJ2-5|TRBV28
TGTGCCAGCAGCCCCTTGGTTGGTCAGGCACTTAGTCGTGAGACCCAGTACTTC
CASSPLVGQALSRETQYF
>NA|NA|TRBJ2-7|TRBV6-1
TGTGCCAGCAGTGAAGGCTTTTCCTACGAGCAGTACTTC
CASSEGFSYEQYF